This T cell receptor beta chain was sequenced for a study of T cells after yellow fever vaccination. V was shortened by 4 bases and J by 8 bases, with 12 bases between the two germline ends. The CDR3 extends over 14 amino acids. The germline CDR1 and CDR2 sequences are KGHSH and LQKENI. TCRdb recomputed calls from the 5' RACE reads with MiXCR, one row per CDR3 protein. The sample yields approximately 330,000 distinct CDR3 sequences, roughly 4.3% seen once. This clonotype was observed a handful of times. The material was PBMCs, obtained 5 days after the yellow fever booster vaccination. The chain joins TRBV18 to TRBJ1-6; D gene uncertain. The sequence derives from a man aged 18 to 30 who received the YFV17D yellow fever vaccine. CDR3 nucleotide sequence: TGTGCCAGCTCACAGCTGGGGAAGGATTCACCCCTCCACTTT. Protein: CASSQLGKDSPLHF.